Listed below are T cell receptor beta chains from one sample, sequenced in a study of blood T cell repertoires in COVID-19. Assay used: immunoSEQ multiplex PCR; TCRdb lists only in-frame clones, some missing. Of around 110,000 clones in the sample, more than 80% were seen once. The source material was peripheral blood. Receptors were obtained from a woman in her sixties or seventies with acute or convalescent COVID-19. Both conserved end residues are part of each CDR3. The order of the fields is J gene, D gene, V gene, CDR3 length, clone size, CDR3 protein, CDR3 DNA. The D gene is left open where the match is weak. Clone size is stated in some rows and not others, as once, few, many or a class when expanded.

j_gene: TRBJ2-2; d_gene: TRBD2; v_gene: TRBV5-1; len: 19; abundance: -; CDR3aa: CASSLAGRKTSGLDGELFF; CDR3nt: TGCGCCAGCAGCTTGGCGGGACGGAAAACTAGCGGGTTAGACGGGGAGCTGTTTTTT
j_gene: TRBJ2-2; d_gene: -; v_gene: TRBV12-5; len: 15; abundance: -; CDR3aa: CASGGGAVDTGELFF; CDR3nt: TGTGCTAGTGGTGGAGGGGCGGTAGACACCGGGGAGCTGTTTTTT
j_gene: TRBJ1-2; d_gene: -; v_gene: TRBV7-9; len: 13; abundance: -; CDR3aa: CASSLAGGHGYTF; CDR3nt: TGTGCCAGCAGCTTAGCCGGGGGGCATGGCTACACCTTC
j_gene: TRBJ1-2; d_gene: TRBD1; v_gene: TRBV28; len: 14; abundance: -; CDR3aa: CASSTSGQGSGYTF; CDR3nt: TGTGCCAGCAGTACCTCGGGACAGGGAAGTGGCTACACCTTC
j_gene: TRBJ2-1; d_gene: -; v_gene: TRBV5-1; len: 16; abundance: -; CDR3aa: CASCALGSLTYNEQFF; CDR3nt: TGCGCCAGCTGCGCCTTGGGGAGTCTAACGTACAATGAGCAGTTCTTC
j_gene: TRBJ1-1; d_gene: -; v_gene: TRBV18; len: 15; abundance: -; CDR3aa: CASSPPAGVHTEAFF; CDR3nt: TGTGCCAGCTCGCCGCCGGCGGGGGTCCACACTGAAGCTTTCTTT
j_gene: TRBJ2-7; d_gene: TRBD1; v_gene: TRBV12-5; len: 13; abundance: -; CDR3aa: CASGRGTAYEQYF; CDR3nt: TGTGCTAGTGGTAGAGGGACAGCCTACGAGCAGTACTTC
j_gene: TRBJ1-5; d_gene: -; v_gene: TRBV6-5; len: 15; abundance: -; CDR3aa: CASSREGRSNQPQHF; CDR3nt: TGTGCCAGCAGTCGGGAGGGGCGAAGCAATCAGCCCCAGCATTTT
j_gene: TRBJ2-7; d_gene: -; v_gene: TRBV28; len: 14; abundance: -; CDR3aa: CASRLTGVSYEQYF; CDR3nt: TGTGCCTCTAGGCTAACGGGAGTCTCCTACGAGCAGTACTTC
j_gene: TRBJ2-7; d_gene: TRBD1; v_gene: TRBV6-1; len: 15; abundance: -; CDR3aa: CASSEAWAGGYEQYF; CDR3nt: TGTGCCAGCAGTGAAGCGTGGGCAGGGGGCTACGAGCAGTACTTC
j_gene: TRBJ2-1; d_gene: TRBD2; v_gene: TRBV7-9; len: 15; abundance: -; CDR3aa: CASSPYQREGDEQFF; CDR3nt: TGTGCCAGCAGCCCCTACCAGCGGGAGGGGGATGAGCAGTTCTTC
j_gene: TRBJ2-5; d_gene: -; v_gene: TRBV7-2; len: 13; abundance: -; CDR3aa: CASSWGGKETQYF; CDR3nt: TGTGCCAGCAGCTGGGGCGGTAAAGAGACCCAGTACTTC
j_gene: TRBJ1-2; d_gene: -; v_gene: TRBV7-2; len: 15; abundance: -; CDR3aa: CASSLTRGSSYGYTF; CDR3nt: TGTGCCAGCAGCTTAACGCGGGGGTCCTCCTATGGCTACACCTTC
j_gene: TRBJ2-3; d_gene: TRBD2; v_gene: TRBV18; len: 17; abundance: -; CDR3aa: CASSPMASGGSTDTQYF; CDR3nt: TGTGCCAGCTCACCAATGGCTAGCGGGGGCAGCACAGATACGCAGTATTTT
j_gene: TRBJ1-2; d_gene: -; v_gene: TRBV2; len: 12; abundance: once; CDR3aa: CASTPGSYGYTF; CDR3nt: TGTGCCAGCACCCCTGGCAGCTATGGCTACACCTTC
j_gene: TRBJ1-3; d_gene: -; v_gene: TRBV5-6; len: 19; abundance: few; CDR3aa: CASSLRGQIRRVGGNTIYF; CDR3nt: TGTGCCAGCAGCTTAAGAGGACAAATCCGTCGAGTCGGTGGAAACACCATATATTTT
j_gene: TRBJ1-5; d_gene: -; v_gene: TRBV19; len: 17; abundance: once; CDR3aa: CASSSKGKGYSNQPQHF; CDR3nt: TGTGCCAGTAGTTCCAAGGGGAAGGGGTATAGCAATCAGCCCCAGCATTTT
j_gene: TRBJ1-1; d_gene: -; v_gene: TRBV18; len: 12; abundance: -; CDR3aa: CASSAGDTEAFF; CDR3nt: TGTGCCAGCTCGGCAGGGGACACTGAAGCTTTCTTT
j_gene: TRBJ1-5; d_gene: -; v_gene: TRBV28; len: 15; abundance: -; CDR3aa: CASSPSGGDNQPQHF; CDR3nt: TGTGCCAGCAGTCCCTCCGGAGGAGATAATCAGCCCCAGCATTTT
j_gene: TRBJ1-1; d_gene: TRBD1; v_gene: TRBV19; len: 14; abundance: few; CDR3aa: CASRRQGRDTEAFF; CDR3nt: TGTGCCAGTAGGAGACAGGGACGAGACACTGAAGCTTTCTTT
j_gene: TRBJ1-1; d_gene: -; v_gene: TRBV6-1; len: 14; abundance: -; CDR3aa: CASSEAGQNTEAFF; CDR3nt: TGTGCCAGCAGTGAAGCGGGACAGAACACTGAAGCTTTCTTT
j_gene: TRBJ1-5; d_gene: -; v_gene: TRBV28; len: 13; abundance: -; CDR3aa: CAIGEGWNQPQHF; CDR3nt: TGTGCCATCGGGGAGGGTTGGAATCAGCCCCAGCATTTT
j_gene: TRBJ1-1; d_gene: -; v_gene: TRBV5-1; len: 14; abundance: -; CDR3aa: CASRVDTGLAEAFF; CDR3nt: TGCGCCAGCAGGGTCGACACCGGCCTGGCTGAAGCTTTCTTT
j_gene: TRBJ1-5; d_gene: -; v_gene: TRBV9; len: 15; abundance: -; CDR3aa: CASSVQPGGNQPQHF; CDR3nt: TGTGCCAGCAGCGTCCAGCCGGGGGGCAATCAGCCCCAGCATTTT
j_gene: TRBJ2-3; d_gene: -; v_gene: TRBV12-3/TRBV12-4; len: 11; abundance: -; CDR3aa: CASSFIDTQYF; CDR3nt: TGTGCCAGCAGTTTTATAGATACGCAGTATTTT
j_gene: TRBJ2-7; d_gene: TRBD1; v_gene: TRBV9; len: 16; abundance: few; CDR3aa: CASSGTGTELSYEQYF; CDR3nt: TGTGCCAGCAGCGGAACGGGGACAGAACTTTCCTACGAGCAGTACTTC
j_gene: TRBJ2-7; d_gene: -; v_gene: TRBV7-6; len: 17; abundance: -; CDR3aa: CASSLGLGNRATYEQYF; CDR3nt: TGTGCCAGCAGCCTAGGTTTAGGCAACAGGGCCACCTACGAGCAGTACTTC
j_gene: TRBJ2-3; d_gene: -; v_gene: TRBV6-4; len: 14; abundance: -; CDR3aa: CASSDSPGTDTQYF; CDR3nt: TGTGCCAGCAGTGACTCTCCGGGAACAGATACGCAGTATTTT
j_gene: TRBJ2-7; d_gene: TRBD1; v_gene: TRBV6-5; len: 14; abundance: once; CDR3aa: CASSAGTGVYEQYF; CDR3nt: TGTGCCAGCAGCGCCGGGACAGGGGTCTACGAGCAGTACTTC
j_gene: TRBJ1-1; d_gene: -; v_gene: TRBV30; len: 16; abundance: -; CDR3aa: CAWKAPGAIPSTEAFF; CDR3nt: TGTGCCTGGAAGGCCCCGGGAGCGATTCCGAGCACTGAAGCTTTCTTT
j_gene: TRBJ2-1; d_gene: TRBD2; v_gene: TRBV12-3/TRBV12-4; len: 13; abundance: -; CDR3aa: CASRRREGNEQFF; CDR3nt: TGTGCCAGCCGGAGGCGGGAGGGAAATGAGCAGTTCTTC
j_gene: TRBJ1-1; d_gene: -; v_gene: TRBV5-4; len: 15; abundance: -; CDR3aa: CASSFLMGQNTEAFF; CDR3nt: TGTGCCAGCAGCTTTTTGATGGGACAGAACACTGAAGCTTTCTTT
j_gene: TRBJ2-1; d_gene: TRBD1; v_gene: TRBV28; len: 14; abundance: once; CDR3aa: CASSSRKGGGEQFF; CDR3nt: TGTGCCAGCAGTTCTCGCAAAGGGGGCGGTGAGCAGTTCTTC
j_gene: TRBJ2-2; d_gene: TRBD1; v_gene: TRBV5-1; len: 13; abundance: -; CDR3aa: CASSGGLTGELFF; CDR3nt: TGCGCCAGCTCAGGGGGATTGACCGGGGAGCTGTTTTTT
j_gene: TRBJ1-4; d_gene: -; v_gene: TRBV15; len: 16; abundance: -; CDR3aa: CATSRPPWSGDEKLFF; CDR3nt: TGTGCCACCAGCAGACCTCCTTGGTCGGGGGATGAAAAACTGTTTTTT
j_gene: TRBJ2-7; d_gene: TRBD1; v_gene: TRBV29-1; len: 14; abundance: -; CDR3aa: CSVRSGTGGNEQYF; CDR3nt: TGCAGCGTGAGGTCCGGGACAGGCGGCAACGAGCAGTACTTC
j_gene: TRBJ1-2; d_gene: -; v_gene: TRBV15; len: 14; abundance: -; CDR3aa: CATSRERVHYGYTF; CDR3nt: TGTGCCACCAGCAGAGAGAGGGTTCACTATGGCTACACCTTC
j_gene: TRBJ1-4; d_gene: -; v_gene: TRBV6-5; len: 15; abundance: -; CDR3aa: CASSFLGIPNEKLFF; CDR3nt: TGTGCCAGCAGTTTCCTCGGGATCCCTAATGAAAAACTGTTTTTT
j_gene: TRBJ2-2; d_gene: -; v_gene: TRBV19; len: 14; abundance: -; CDR3aa: CASSIRVQTGELFF; CDR3nt: TGTGCCAGTAGTATCCGGGTTCAAACCGGGGAGCTGTTTTTT
j_gene: TRBJ2-2; d_gene: -; v_gene: TRBV2; len: 15; abundance: -; CDR3aa: CASSEAQVWTGELFF; CDR3nt: TGTGCCAGCAGTGAAGCGCAGGTTTGGACCGGGGAGCTGTTTTTT
j_gene: TRBJ1-2; d_gene: -; v_gene: TRBV3-1/TRBV3-2; len: 17; abundance: -; CDR3aa: CASSGRTALSFNYGYTF; CDR3nt: TGTGCCAGCAGCGGAAGGACAGCTCTCAGCTTTAACTATGGCTACACCTTC
j_gene: TRBJ2-2; d_gene: -; v_gene: TRBV11-3; len: 16; abundance: -; CDR3aa: CASSPGGALNTGELFF; CDR3nt: TGTGCCAGCAGCCCCGGCGGGGCCCTAAACACCGGGGAGCTGTTTTTT
j_gene: TRBJ2-2; d_gene: TRBD1; v_gene: TRBV28; len: 14; abundance: -; CDR3aa: CATKGQGDTGELFF; CDR3nt: TGTGCCACCAAGGGGCAGGGGGACACCGGGGAGCTGTTTTTT
j_gene: TRBJ2-7; d_gene: TRBD2; v_gene: TRBV5-1; len: 16; abundance: once; CDR3aa: CASSLEGTSGGYEQYF; CDR3nt: TGCGCCAGCAGCTTGGAAGGGACTAGCGGGGGCTACGAGCAGTACTTC
j_gene: TRBJ2-3; d_gene: -; v_gene: TRBV5-5; len: 13; abundance: -; CDR3aa: CASSSTSGHFQYF; CDR3nt: TGTGCCAGCAGCTCGACCTCGGGACACTTCCAGTATTTT
j_gene: TRBJ2-5; d_gene: -; v_gene: TRBV14; len: 13; abundance: -; CDR3aa: CASSQGGRETQYF; CDR3nt: TGTGCCAGCAGCCAGGGGGGACGAGAGACCCAGTACTTC
j_gene: TRBJ1-4; d_gene: -; v_gene: TRBV19; len: 15; abundance: -; CDR3aa: CASTQGRATNEKLFF; CDR3nt: TGTGCCAGTACGCAGGGAAGAGCAACTAATGAAAAACTGTTTTTT
j_gene: TRBJ1-2; d_gene: -; v_gene: TRBV20-1; len: 13; abundance: -; CDR3aa: CSASWQGDYGYTF; CDR3nt: TGCAGTGCTAGTTGGCAGGGTGACTATGGCTACACCTTC
j_gene: TRBJ2-3; d_gene: -; v_gene: TRBV29-1; len: 12; abundance: -; CDR3aa: CSVEPAADTQYF; CDR3nt: TGCAGCGTTGAGCCCGCGGCAGATACGCAGTATTTT
j_gene: TRBJ1-2; d_gene: -; v_gene: TRBV5-1; len: 13; abundance: -; CDR3aa: CASSLGSGYGYTF; CDR3nt: TGCGCCAGCAGCTTGGGGTCGGGGTACGGCTACACCTTC
j_gene: TRBJ2-2; d_gene: TRBD2; v_gene: TRBV5-1; len: 15; abundance: -; CDR3aa: CASSLMGPGGGELFF; CDR3nt: TGCGCCAGCAGCTTGATGGGCCCGGGGGGCGGGGAGCTGTTTTTT
j_gene: TRBJ1-4; d_gene: TRBD1; v_gene: TRBV6-5; len: 15; abundance: -; CDR3aa: CASSYGTGGGEKLFF; CDR3nt: TGTGCCAGCAGTTACGGGACAGGGGGAGGTGAAAAACTGTTTTTT